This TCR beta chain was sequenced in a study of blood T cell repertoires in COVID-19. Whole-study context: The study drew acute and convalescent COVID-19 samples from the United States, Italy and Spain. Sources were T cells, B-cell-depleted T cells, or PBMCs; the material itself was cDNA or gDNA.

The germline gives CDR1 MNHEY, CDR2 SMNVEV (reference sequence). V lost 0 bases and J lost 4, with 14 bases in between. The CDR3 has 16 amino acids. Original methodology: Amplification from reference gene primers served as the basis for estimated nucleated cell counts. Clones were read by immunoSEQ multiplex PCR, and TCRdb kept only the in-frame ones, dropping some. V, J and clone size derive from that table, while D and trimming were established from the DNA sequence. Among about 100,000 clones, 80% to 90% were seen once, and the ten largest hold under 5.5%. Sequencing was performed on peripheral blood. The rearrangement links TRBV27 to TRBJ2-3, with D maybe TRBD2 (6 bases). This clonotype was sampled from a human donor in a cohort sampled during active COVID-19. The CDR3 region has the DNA TGTGCCAGCAGTTTATCTCGGGGGAGTTCGGCAGATACGCAGTATTTT. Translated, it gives CASSLSRGSSADTQYF.